This passage covers 32 T cell receptor beta chains from one sample sequenced in a study of blood T cell repertoires in COVID-19. TCRdb's table, derived via immunoSEQ multiplex PCR, lists solely in-frame clones and lacks some. The sample consists of 300,000 or so clones, roughly 90% of them appearing once. Sequencing input: peripheral blood. These receptors originate from a young man who had recovered from COVID-19.

This clone was seen only a few times. The genes are TRBV4-1 and TRBJ2-1; 9 positions match TRBD2. After removal of 0 bases from V and 7 bases from J, the junction contained 7 bases not matched to a gene. This CDR3 has 16 amino acids. Germline loops: CDR1 MGHRA, CDR2 YSYEKL. Here the CDR3 reads CASSQEHLAGWNEQFF. DNA of the CDR3: TGCGCCAGCAGCCAAGAACACCTAGCGGGATGGAATGAGCAGTTCTTC.

V and J are TRBV29-1 and TRBJ2-5; tentatively, D is TRBD2 (6 bases). Looked up from germline, CDR1 is SQVTM and CDR2 is ANQGSEA. The CDR3 has 12 amino acids. Trimming pared 0 bases from V and 7 bases from J, leaving 9 bases between. Written as DNA, the CDR3 is TGCAGCGTTGAAGAGCCGGAGGGGACCCAGTACTTC. Residues: CSVEEPEGTQYF.

CDR3 residues: CASSYEGARGYTF. The CDR3 nucleotides read TGTGCCAGCAGTTACGAGGGGGCCCGTGGCTACACCTTC. V and J are TRBV6-5 and TRBJ1-2; 7 positions agree with TRBD1. CDR1 and CDR2 from the germline V gene are MNHEY and SVGAGI. This CDR3 region has 13 residues. The ends lost 2 bases at V and 7 bases at J; junction bases unmatched: 4.

This clone was observed once. The rearrangement links TRBV15 to TRBJ2-2, with D hard to call. CDR3 length equals 13 residues. V was shortened by 4 bases and J by 6 bases, with 9 bases between the two germline ends. CDR1 is LNHNV, CDR2 YYDKDF, per germline (reference sequence). DNA for the CDR3: TGTGCCACCAGCACCCGTATCGCCGGGGAGCTGTTTTTT. This encodes CATSTRIAGELFF.

CDR3 sequence: CASSLGAGDGYTF. CDR3 DNA sequence: TGTGCCAGCAGCTTAGGAGCAGGGGACGGCTACACCTTC. The V and J genes are TRBV13 and TRBJ1-2, with D tentatively TRBD1 (6 bases). CDR3 length equals 13 residues. Germline V CDR1 and CDR2: PRHDT, FYEKMQ (reference sequence). The ends were cut back, 0 bases at V and 8 bases at J, with 10 bases in the middle. Variable domain in full (rest from reference TRBV13 and TRBJ1-2): AAGVIQSPRHLIKEKRETATLKCYPIPRHDTVYWYQQGPGQDPQFLISFYEKMQSDKGSIPDRFSAQQFSDYHSELNMSSLELGDSALYFCASSLGAGDGYTFGSGTRLTVV.

This clone came up once. This sequence joins TRBV16 and TRBJ1-5; 8 bases line up with TRBD1. The CDR3 is 14 residues long. Germline loops: CDR1 KGHSY, CDR2 FQNENV. Trimming removed 4 bases from V and 2 bases from J; junction bases left unmatched: 1. This CDR3 reads CASSLQGGNQPQHF. The CDR3 coding sequence is TGTGCCAGCAGCCTACAGGGGGGCAATCAGCCCCAGCATTTT.

The V gene is TRBV7-2, the J gene TRBJ2-1; 14 nucleotides match TRBD2. The CDR3 has 15 amino acids. The germline V gene encodes CDR1 SGHTA and CDR2 FQGNSA. The J segment lost 10 bases and the V segment lost 5 bases, leaving 7 bases of the junction unmatched. CDR3 nucleotide sequence: TGTGCCAGCAGCCAGACTAGCGGGGGGGCCGGGGAGCAGTTCTTC. It translates to CASSQTSGGAGEQFF.

The V gene is TRBV5-5, the J gene TRBJ2-1, with TRBD1 identical over 8 bases. Losses at the gene ends were 3 bases for V and 10 bases for J; bases not matched to a gene: 9. Germline CDR1 is SGHKS and CDR2 is YYEKEE (reference sequence). CDR3 length equals 14 residues. In nucleotides, the CDR3 is TGTGCCAGCAGCTCGACAGGGGTGGGCCAGGAGCAGTTCTTC. This encodes CASSSTGVGQEQFF.

The chain links TRBV5-1 to TRBJ1-1; tentative D call: TRBD1 (5 bases). The germline V gene has CDR1 SGHRS and CDR2 YFSETQ. With 0 bases removed from V and 5 bases from J, the gap between germline ends came to 11 bases. This CDR3 is built from 14 residues. The CDR3 DNA follows: TGCGCCAGCAGCTTGGCTCAGGGTATGACTGAAGCTTTCTTT. This encodes CASSLAQGMTEAFF.

The chain employs TRBV9 and TRBJ2-5, with D possibly being TRBD1 (5 bases). V lost 4 bases and J 2 bases, leaving 15 bases between the germline ends. The length of the CDR3 is 15 residues. Germline CDR1 SGDLS, CDR2 YYNGEE. CDR3 loop: CASSLQGAQQETQYF. Here the CDR3 DNA reads TGTGCCAGCAGCCTCCAGGGTGCGCAACAAGAGACCCAGTACTTC. Filled out from reference TRBV9 and TRBJ2-5, the complete variable domain reads DSGVTQTPKHLITATGQRVTLRCSPRSGDLSVYWYQQSLDQGLQFLIQYYNGEERAKGNILERFSAQQFPDLHSELNLSSLELGDSALYFCASSLQGAQQETQYFGPGTRLLVL.

This chain links TRBV19 with TRBJ2-1, with no clear D. Germline lookup yields CDR1 LNHDA and CDR2 SQIVND (reference sequence). The ends were cut back, 4 bases at V and 9 bases at J, with 25 bases in the middle. The CDR3 is 17 amino acids. This chain's CDR3 is CASSTPQPGLFLSEQFF. CDR3 DNA: TGTGCCAGTAGTACCCCTCAACCAGGTCTTTTCTTAAGTGAGCAGTTCTTC.

The CDR3 nucleotides are TGTGCCAGCAGCCCTCCCGGGGGGCCTGCAGGAAACACCATATATTTT. This translates into CASSPPGGPAGNTIYF. This sequence joins TRBV9 and TRBJ1-3; a weak D match, TRBD1 (6 bases). The ends were cut back, 4 bases at V and 4 bases at J, with 18 bases in the middle. This CDR3 has 16 residues. The germline V gene encodes CDR1 SGDLS and CDR2 YYNGEE.

The genes are TRBV2 and TRBJ2-2, with no clear D. Trimming pared 3 bases from V and 3 bases from J, leaving 11 bases between. Germline CDR1 SNHLY, CDR2 FYNNEI. The CDR3 is 15 residues long. CDR3 loop: CASSDVQIYTGELFF. The CDR3 DNA reads as TGTGCCAGCAGTGACGTTCAGATCTACACCGGGGAGCTGTTTTTT.

This chain links TRBV3-1 (or the pseudogene TRBV3-2) with TRBJ2-7, with D perhaps TRBD1 (5 bases). This CDR3 has 15 residues. Trimming pared 4 bases from V and 4 bases from J, leaving 17 bases between. CDR1 is LGHDT, CDR2 YNNKEL, per germline (reference sequence). The CDR3 is CASSRNSGAGYEQYF. The CDR3, as DNA: TGTGCCAGCAGCCGGAACAGTGGGGCCGGGTACGAGCAGTACTTC.

The chain combines TRBV7-9 with TRBJ2-1, with 14 bases aligning to TRBD2. The CDR3 loop spans 16 amino acids. Per germline, CDR1 SEHNR and CDR2 FQNEAQ (reference sequence). Losses at the gene ends were 4 bases for V and 7 bases for J; bases not matched to a gene: 6. The CDR3 bases are TGTGCCAGCAGCTCGGGACTAGCGGGAGTATTTAATGAGCAGTTCTTC. It is translated as CASSSGLAGVFNEQFF.

This sequence joins TRBV27 and TRBJ2-6; TRBD1 matches at 7 bases. Germline V CDR1 and CDR2: MNHEY, SMNVEV (reference sequence). The ends lost 6 bases at V and 0 bases at J; junction bases unmatched: 2. This CDR3 region has 15 residues. Here the CDR3 DNA reads TGTGCCAGCAGCCGACAGGGCTCTGGGGCCAACGTCCTGACTTTC. Its protein is CASSRQGSGANVLTF.

In this sample, this clone turned up a few times. The chain employs TRBV4-3 and TRBJ1-6; TRBD1 matches 9 bases. After removal of 0 bases from V and 11 bases from J, the junction contained 5 bases not matched to a gene. Looked up from germline, CDR1 is LGHNA and CDR2 is YSLEER. The CDR3 extends over 15 amino acids. The CDR3 sequence is CASSQDGDRATPLHF. As DNA, the CDR3 is TGCGCCAGCAGCCAAGATGGGGACAGGGCGACACCCCTCCACTTT.

This chain joins TRBV2 and TRBJ2-7; 9 bases line up with TRBD1. The CDR3 runs 14 residues. J was trimmed by 3 bases and V by 5 bases; bases with no gene match: 5. The germline CDR1 and CDR2 sequences are SNHLY and FYNNEI. The CDR3 is CASSSDRGFYEQYF. CDR3 DNA sequence: TGTGCCAGCAGTTCGGACAGGGGCTTCTACGAGCAGTACTTC. The full variable domain, its missing parts supplied by reference TRBV2 and TRBJ2-7, is EPEVTQTPSHQVTQMGQEVILRCVPISNHLYFYWYRQILGQKVEFLVSFYNNEISEKSEIFDDQFSVERPDGSNFTLKIRSTKLEDSAMYFCASSSDRGFYEQYFGPGTRLTVT.

This chain joins TRBV27 and TRBJ1-3, with D unresolved. Germline CDR1 reads MNHEY; CDR2 reads SMNVEV (reference sequence). This CDR3 is 15 amino acids long. V lost 2 bases to trimming and J lost 2 bases, with 10 bases between them. CDR3 in DNA: TGTGCCAGCAGTTTAAACGGGTTACCTGGAAACACCATATATTTT. Translating it yields CASSLNGLPGNTIYF.

This clone was recorded only once. The chain couples TRBV5-4 to TRBJ2-7, with D possibly TRBD2 on 5 matching bases. Trimming took off 0 bases at V and 4 bases at J, with 11 bases between the two ends. Germline CDR1 SGHNT, CDR2 YYREEE (reference sequence). This CDR3 is built from 14 residues. The CDR3: CASSLEHSDYEQYF. CDR3 sequence (DNA): TGTGCCAGCAGCTTGGAGCATAGCGATTACGAGCAGTACTTC.

This rearrangement joins TRBV29-1 to TRBJ1-2, with D perhaps matching TRBD1 (6 bases). CDR1 is SQVTM and CDR2 is ANQGSEA in the germline V gene. The CDR3 consists of 11 residues. With 7 bases removed from V and 5 bases from J, the gap between germline ends came to 11 bases. The CDR3: CSATGPYGYTF. The CDR3, as DNA: TGCAGCGCGACAGGTCCTTATGGCTACACCTTC.

The table lists this clone with a count of one. The gene calls are TRBV6-6 and TRBJ1-1, with D possibly being TRBD1 (6 bases). Trimming cost V 7 bases and J 11 bases, with 17 bases left between them. The CDR3 is made up of 12 amino acids. Germline V CDR1 and CDR2: MNHNY, SVGAGI (reference sequence). In nucleotides, the CDR3 is TGTGCCAGCAACCGACAGGATCGCAGTGCTTTCTTT. Translated, it gives CASNRQDRSAFF.

The chain couples TRBV25-1 to TRBJ1-2; a weak D match, TRBD1 (5 bases). The CDR3 has 16 amino acids. Germline loops: CDR1 MGHDK, CDR2 SYGVNS. Trimming took off 2 bases at V and 6 bases at J, with 19 bases between the two ends. The CDR3 sequence is CASSEPGRGRENGYTF. The CDR3 DNA sequence: TGTGCCAGCAGTGAACCGGGGAGGGGAAGAGAGAATGGCTACACCTTC.

This clone turned up a few times. The J gene is TRBJ2-7, the V gene TRBV7-9, with D maybe TRBD1 (5 bases). This CDR3 is 16 amino acids long. Germline-derived CDR1 and CDR2 are SEHNR and FQNEAQ (reference sequence). The V end lost 5 bases, the J end lost 0 bases, and 17 bases lay between the germline ends. The CDR3 DNA sequence: TGTGCCAGCAGCCCGGATGTGGGGCTAAGCTCCTACGAGCAGTACTTC. Protein: CASSPDVGLSSYEQYF.

This sequence joins TRBV18 and TRBJ2-3, with 9 bases that match TRBD2. Germline-derived CDR1 and CDR2 are KGHSH and LQKENI. CDR3 length: 16 residues. J gave up 0 bases and V 3 bases, and 4 bases lay outside the gene matches. CDR3 nucleotides: TGTGCCAGCTCACCTCTAGCGGGGTCTAGCACAGATACGCAGTATTTT. It specifies CASSPLAGSSTDTQYF.

V and J are TRBV9 and TRBJ2-1; 13 bases match TRBD2. The CDR3 has 15 amino acids. CDR1 and CDR2 from the germline V gene are SGDLS and YYNGEE. V was clipped by 4 bases and J by 10 bases; unmatched bases: 8. The CDR3 is CASSTRTSGGGEQFF. CDR3 nucleotides: TGTGCCAGCAGCACCCGGACTAGCGGGGGCGGGGAGCAGTTCTTC. The whole variable domain, filled in from reference TRBV9 and TRBJ2-1, reads DSGVTQTPKHLITATGQRVTLRCSPRSGDLSVYWYQQSLDQGLQFLIQYYNGEERAKGNILERFSAQQFPDLHSELNLSSLELGDSALYFCASSTRTSGGGEQFFGPGTRLTVL.

CDR3 bases: TGTGCCATCGAGCCGGGTTCGCCCAACTATGGCTACACCTTC. Protein sequence: CAIEPGSPNYGYTF. The chain uses TRBV10-3 and TRBJ1-2; no definite D call. This CDR3 contains 14 residues. Germline-derived CDR1 and CDR2 are ENHRY and SYGVKD. Trimming left V 8 bases short and J 2 bases short, with 15 bases between.

V and J are TRBV7-9 and TRBJ2-1, with D possibly matching TRBD2 (6 bases). The germline CDR1 and CDR2 sequences are SEHNR and FQNEAQ (reference sequence). V was clipped by 5 bases and J by 6 bases, with 20 bases between them. This CDR3 has 16 amino acids. CDR3 amino acids: CASSLQLAFRVNEQFF. The CDR3 DNA reads as TGTGCCAGCAGCCTGCAACTAGCTTTCAGGGTCAATGAGCAGTTCTTC.

The chain recombines TRBV7-9 with TRBJ2-1; the D gene is possibly TRBD1 (5 bases). This CDR3 is built from 13 residues. Trimming stripped 4 bases from V and 9 bases from J, with 13 bases between. Per germline, CDR1 SEHNR and CDR2 FQNEAQ (reference sequence). The CDR3 sequence is CASSSPLGVEQFF. In DNA form, the CDR3 reads TGTGCCAGCAGCTCCCCCTTAGGGGTTGAGCAGTTCTTC.

The chain employs TRBV27 and TRBJ2-3, with TRBD2 matching 12 bases. The junction had 2 bases not matched to a gene; V was cut back by 2 bases and J by 2 bases. The CDR3 contains 16 residues. Germline V gene sequence: CDR1 MNHEY, CDR2 SMNVEV (reference sequence). CDR3 protein: CASSLGLAGLTDTQYF. The CDR3 DNA reads TGTGCCAGCAGTTTAGGACTAGCGGGACTCACAGATACGCAGTATTTT.

The chain joins TRBV12-5 to TRBJ1-4; D perhaps matches TRBD1 (5 bases). The V gene lost 1 base and the J gene lost 3 bases, with 9 bases spanning the gap. Per the germline V gene, CDR1 is LGHNT and CDR2 is FRNRAP. The CDR3 is 15 residues long. CDR3 sequence: CASGLGGTPNEKLFF. CDR3 in DNA: TGTGCTAGTGGTTTGGGCGGGACGCCTAATGAAAAACTGTTTTTT.

CDR3 coding DNA: TGTGCCAGCAGCTTGGCACAGCCGTACTCCTACGAGCAGTACTTC. This gives the protein CASSLAQPYSYEQYF. The rearrangement uses TRBV7-8 and TRBJ2-7; D ambiguous. This CDR3 is 15 amino acids long. Germline V gives CDR1 SGHVS, CDR2 FQNEAQ. The germline V and J ends were trimmed by 3 bases and 0 bases, with 12 bases remaining between them.